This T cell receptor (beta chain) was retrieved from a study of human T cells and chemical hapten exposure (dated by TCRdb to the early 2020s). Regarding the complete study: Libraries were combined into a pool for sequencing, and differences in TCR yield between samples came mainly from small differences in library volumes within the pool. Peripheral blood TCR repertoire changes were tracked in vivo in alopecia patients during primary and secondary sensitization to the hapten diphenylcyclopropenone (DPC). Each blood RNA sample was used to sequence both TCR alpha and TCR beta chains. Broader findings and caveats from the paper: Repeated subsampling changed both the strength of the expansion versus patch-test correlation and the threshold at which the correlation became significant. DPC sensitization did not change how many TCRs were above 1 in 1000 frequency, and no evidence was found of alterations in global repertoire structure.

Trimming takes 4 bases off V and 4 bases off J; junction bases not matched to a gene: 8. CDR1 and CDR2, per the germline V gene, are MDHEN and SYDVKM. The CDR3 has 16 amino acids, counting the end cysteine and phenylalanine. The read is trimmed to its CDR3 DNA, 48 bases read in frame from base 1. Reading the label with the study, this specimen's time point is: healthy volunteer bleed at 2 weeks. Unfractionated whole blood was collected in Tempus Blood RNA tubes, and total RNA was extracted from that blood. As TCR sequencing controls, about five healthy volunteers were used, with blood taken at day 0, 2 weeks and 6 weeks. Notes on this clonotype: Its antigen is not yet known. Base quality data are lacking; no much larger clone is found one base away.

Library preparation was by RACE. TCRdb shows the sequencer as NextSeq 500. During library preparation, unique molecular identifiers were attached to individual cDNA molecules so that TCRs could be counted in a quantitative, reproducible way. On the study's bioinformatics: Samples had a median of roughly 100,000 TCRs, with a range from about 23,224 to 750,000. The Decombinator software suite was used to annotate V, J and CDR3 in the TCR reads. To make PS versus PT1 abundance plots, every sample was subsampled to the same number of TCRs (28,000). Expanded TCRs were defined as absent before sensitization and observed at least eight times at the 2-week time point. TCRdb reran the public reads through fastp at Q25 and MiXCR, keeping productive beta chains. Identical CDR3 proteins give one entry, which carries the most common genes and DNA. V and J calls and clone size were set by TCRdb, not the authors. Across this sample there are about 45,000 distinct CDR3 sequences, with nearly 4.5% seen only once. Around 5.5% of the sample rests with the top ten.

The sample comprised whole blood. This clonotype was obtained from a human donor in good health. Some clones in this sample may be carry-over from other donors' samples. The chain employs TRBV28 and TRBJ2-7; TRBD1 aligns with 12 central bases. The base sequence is TGTGCCAGCAGTTATGCCGGGACAGGGGGCAAATACGAGCAGTACTTC. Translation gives CASSYAGTGGKYEQYF.